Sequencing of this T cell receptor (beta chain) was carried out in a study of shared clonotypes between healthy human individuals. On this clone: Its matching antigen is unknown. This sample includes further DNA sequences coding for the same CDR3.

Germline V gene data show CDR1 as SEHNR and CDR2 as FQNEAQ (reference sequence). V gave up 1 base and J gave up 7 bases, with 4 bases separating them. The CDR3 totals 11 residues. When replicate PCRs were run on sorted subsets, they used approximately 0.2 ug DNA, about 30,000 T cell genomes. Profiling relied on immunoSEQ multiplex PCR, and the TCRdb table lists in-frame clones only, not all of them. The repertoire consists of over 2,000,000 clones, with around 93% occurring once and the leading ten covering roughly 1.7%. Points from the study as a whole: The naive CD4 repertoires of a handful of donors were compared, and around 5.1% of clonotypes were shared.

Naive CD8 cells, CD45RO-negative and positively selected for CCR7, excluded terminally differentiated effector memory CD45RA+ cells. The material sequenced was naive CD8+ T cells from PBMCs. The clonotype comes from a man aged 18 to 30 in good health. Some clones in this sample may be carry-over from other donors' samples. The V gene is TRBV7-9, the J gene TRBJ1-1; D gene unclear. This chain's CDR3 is CASSLGGEAFF. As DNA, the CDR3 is TGTGCCAGCAGCTTAGGGGGTGAAGCTTTCTTT.